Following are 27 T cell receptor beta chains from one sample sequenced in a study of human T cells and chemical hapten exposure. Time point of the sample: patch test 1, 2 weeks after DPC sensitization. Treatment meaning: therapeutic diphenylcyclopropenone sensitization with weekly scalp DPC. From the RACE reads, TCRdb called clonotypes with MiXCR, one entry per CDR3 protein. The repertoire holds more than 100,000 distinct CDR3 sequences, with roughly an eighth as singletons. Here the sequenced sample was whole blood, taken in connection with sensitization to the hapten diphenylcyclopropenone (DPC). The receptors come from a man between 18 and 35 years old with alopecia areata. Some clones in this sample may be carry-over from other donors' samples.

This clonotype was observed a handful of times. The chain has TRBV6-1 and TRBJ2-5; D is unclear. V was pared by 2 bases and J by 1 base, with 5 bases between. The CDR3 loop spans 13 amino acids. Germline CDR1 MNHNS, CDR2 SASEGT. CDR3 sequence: CASSERIQETQYF. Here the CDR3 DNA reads TGTGCCAGCAGTGAACGTATCCAAGAGACCCAGTACTTC.

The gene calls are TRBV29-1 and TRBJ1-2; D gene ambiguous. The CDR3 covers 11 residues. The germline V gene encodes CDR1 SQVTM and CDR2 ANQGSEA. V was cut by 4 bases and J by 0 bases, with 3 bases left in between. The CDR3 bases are TGCAGCGTTGTTACTAACTATGGCTACACCTTC. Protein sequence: CSVVTNYGYTF. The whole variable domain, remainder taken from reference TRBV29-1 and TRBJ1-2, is SAVISQKPSRDICQRGTSLTIQCQVDSQVTMMFWYRQQPGQSLTLIATANQGSEATYESGFVIDKFPISRPNLTFSTLTVSNMSPEDSSIYLCSVVTNYGYTFGSGTRLTVV.

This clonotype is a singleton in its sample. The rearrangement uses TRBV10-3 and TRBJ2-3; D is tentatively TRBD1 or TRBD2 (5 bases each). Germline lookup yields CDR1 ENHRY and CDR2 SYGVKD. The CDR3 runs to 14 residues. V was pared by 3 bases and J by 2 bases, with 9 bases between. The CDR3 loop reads CAISDGGITDTQYF. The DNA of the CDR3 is TGTGCCATCAGTGATGGGGGAATCACAGATACGCAGTATTTT.

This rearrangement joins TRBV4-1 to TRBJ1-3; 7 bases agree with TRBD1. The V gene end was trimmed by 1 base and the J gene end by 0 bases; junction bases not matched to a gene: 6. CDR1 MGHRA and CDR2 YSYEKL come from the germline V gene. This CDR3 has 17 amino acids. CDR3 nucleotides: TGCGCCAGCAGCCAAGCGACAGGGTCGTACTCTGGAAACACCATATATTTT. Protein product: CASSQATGSYSGNTIYF.

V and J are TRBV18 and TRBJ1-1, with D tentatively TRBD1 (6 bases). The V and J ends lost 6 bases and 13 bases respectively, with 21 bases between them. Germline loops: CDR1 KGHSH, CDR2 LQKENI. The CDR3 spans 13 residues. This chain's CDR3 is CASSARDTRYGFF. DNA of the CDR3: TGTGCCAGCTCCGCACGGGACACTAGGTACGGTTTCTTT.

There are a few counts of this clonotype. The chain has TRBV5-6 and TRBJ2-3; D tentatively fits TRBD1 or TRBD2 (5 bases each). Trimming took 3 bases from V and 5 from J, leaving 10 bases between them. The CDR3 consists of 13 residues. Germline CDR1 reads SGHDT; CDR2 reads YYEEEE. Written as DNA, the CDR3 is TGTGCCAGCAGCTGGGGGTCAGTAGATACGCAGTATTTT. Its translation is CASSWGSVDTQYF.

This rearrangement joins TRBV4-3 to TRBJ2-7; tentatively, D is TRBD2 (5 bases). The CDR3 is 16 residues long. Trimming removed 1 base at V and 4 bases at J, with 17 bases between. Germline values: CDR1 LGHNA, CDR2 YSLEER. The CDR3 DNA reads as TGCGCCAGCAGCCAAGCGGGAATTGAGGGCAGGTACGAGCAGTACTTC. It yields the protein CASSQAGIEGRYEQYF.

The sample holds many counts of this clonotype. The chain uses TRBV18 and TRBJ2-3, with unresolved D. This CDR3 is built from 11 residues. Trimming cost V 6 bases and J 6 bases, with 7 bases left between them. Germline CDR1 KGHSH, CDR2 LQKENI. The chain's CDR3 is CASSPRDTQYF. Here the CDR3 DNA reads TGTGCCAGCTCGCCCAGGGATACGCAGTATTTT.

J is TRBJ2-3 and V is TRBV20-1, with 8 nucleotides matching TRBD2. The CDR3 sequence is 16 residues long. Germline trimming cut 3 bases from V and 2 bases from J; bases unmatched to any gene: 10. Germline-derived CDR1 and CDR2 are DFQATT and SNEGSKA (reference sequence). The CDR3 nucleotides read TGCAGTGCTAGGTACCTACTAGCGGCTACCACAGATACGCAGTATTTT. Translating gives CSARYLLAATTDTQYF.

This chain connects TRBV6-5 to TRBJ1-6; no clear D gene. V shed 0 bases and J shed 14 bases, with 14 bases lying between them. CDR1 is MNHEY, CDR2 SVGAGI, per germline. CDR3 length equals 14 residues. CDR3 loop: CASSYSRPGYTLHF. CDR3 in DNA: TGTGCCAGCAGTTACTCACGGCCCGGTTATACCCTCCACTTT.

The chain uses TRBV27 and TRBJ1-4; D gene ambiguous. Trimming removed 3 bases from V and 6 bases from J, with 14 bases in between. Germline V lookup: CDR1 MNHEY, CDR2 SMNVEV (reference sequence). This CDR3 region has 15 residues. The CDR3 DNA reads TGTGCCAGCAGTTTGGCTTTCCGCAAGGATGAAAAACTGTTTTTT. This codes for CASSLAFRKDEKLFF.

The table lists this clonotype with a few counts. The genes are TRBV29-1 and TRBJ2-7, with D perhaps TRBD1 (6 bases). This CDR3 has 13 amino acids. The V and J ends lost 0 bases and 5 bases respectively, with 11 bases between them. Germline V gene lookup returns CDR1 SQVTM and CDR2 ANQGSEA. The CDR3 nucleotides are TGCAGCGTTGAAGATCTTCCAGGGGACGAGCAGTACTTC. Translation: CSVEDLPGDEQYF.

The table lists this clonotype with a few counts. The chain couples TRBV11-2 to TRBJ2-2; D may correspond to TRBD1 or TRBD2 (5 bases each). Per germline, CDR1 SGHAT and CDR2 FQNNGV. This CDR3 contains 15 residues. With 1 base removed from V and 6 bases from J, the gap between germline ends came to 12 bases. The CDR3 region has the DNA TGTGCCAGCAGCTTAGTCAGTGGGGACGCCGGGGAGCTGTTTTTT. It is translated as CASSLVSGDAGELFF.

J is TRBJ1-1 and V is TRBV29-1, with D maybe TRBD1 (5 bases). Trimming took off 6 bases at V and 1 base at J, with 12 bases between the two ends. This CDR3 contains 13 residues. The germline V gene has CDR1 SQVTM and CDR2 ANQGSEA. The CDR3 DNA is TGCAGCGTGGAGACAGAGTGGAACACTGAAGCTTTCTTT. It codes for CSVETEWNTEAFF.

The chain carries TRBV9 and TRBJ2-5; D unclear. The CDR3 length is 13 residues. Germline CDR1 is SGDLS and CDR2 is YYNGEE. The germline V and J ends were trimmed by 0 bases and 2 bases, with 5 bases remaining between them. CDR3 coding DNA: TGTGCCAGCAGCGTAGTTCCGCAAGAGACCCAGTACTTC. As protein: CASSVVPQETQYF.

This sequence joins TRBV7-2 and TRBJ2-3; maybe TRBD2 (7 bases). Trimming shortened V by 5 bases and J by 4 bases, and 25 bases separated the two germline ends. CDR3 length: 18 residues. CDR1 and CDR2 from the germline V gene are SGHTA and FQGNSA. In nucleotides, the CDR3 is TGTGCCAGCAGCCCCGTCTTTCCCCTGACGGGGGGCGCAGATACGCAGTATTTT. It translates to CASSPVFPLTGGADTQYF.

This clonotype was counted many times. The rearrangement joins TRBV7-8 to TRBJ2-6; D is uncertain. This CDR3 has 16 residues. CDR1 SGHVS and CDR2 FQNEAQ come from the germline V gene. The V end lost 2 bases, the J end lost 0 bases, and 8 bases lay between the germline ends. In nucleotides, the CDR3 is TGTGCCAGCAGCTTATTAGTTGTCTCTGGGGCCAACGTCCTGACTTTC. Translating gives CASSLLVVSGANVLTF.

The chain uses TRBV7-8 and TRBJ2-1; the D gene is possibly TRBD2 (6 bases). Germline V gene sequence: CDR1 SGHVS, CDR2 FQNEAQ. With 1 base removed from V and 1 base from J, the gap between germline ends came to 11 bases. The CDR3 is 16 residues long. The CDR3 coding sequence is TGTGCCAGCAGCTTAGGTTCAGGGAGGTCCTACAATGAGCAGTTCTTC. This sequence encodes CASSLGSGRSYNEQFF.

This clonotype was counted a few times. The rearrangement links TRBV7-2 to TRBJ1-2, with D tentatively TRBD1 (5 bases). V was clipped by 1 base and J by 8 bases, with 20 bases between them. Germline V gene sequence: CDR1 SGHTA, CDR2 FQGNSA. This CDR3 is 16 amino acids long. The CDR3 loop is CASSLGSLRDRPGYTF. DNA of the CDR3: TGTGCCAGCAGCTTAGGATCGTTAAGGGACCGGCCGGGCTACACCTTC.

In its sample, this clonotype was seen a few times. The CDR3 DNA follows: TGTGCCAGCCGTACGACGGGGTGCGAGCAGTACGTC. This encodes CASRTTGCEQYV. This chain links TRBV9 with TRBJ2-7; TRBD2 is a possible D gene (5 bases). The CDR3 consists of 12 residues. Germline V lookup: CDR1 SGDLS, CDR2 YYNGEE. V dropped 7 bases and J dropped 6 bases, with 14 bases sitting between them.

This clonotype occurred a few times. For the CDR3, the DNA is TGTGCCAGCAGCTTAACTGACTCCGGGGAGCTGTTTTTT. This translates into CASSLTDSGELFF. This sequence joins TRBV7-3 and TRBJ2-2; D unclear. The CDR3 is 13 residues long. V lost 0 bases and J 6 bases, leaving 5 bases between the germline ends. Germline CDR1 is SGHTA and CDR2 is FQGTGA. The variable domain in full, with the rest retrieved from reference TRBV7-3 and TRBJ2-2, is GAGVSQTPSNKVTEKGKYVELRCDPISGHTALYWYRQSLGQGPEFLIYFQGTGAADDSGLPNDRFFAVRPEGSVSTLKIQRTERGDSAVYLCASSLTDSGELFFGEGSRLTVL.

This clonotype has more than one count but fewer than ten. The CDR3, as DNA: TGTGCCAGCAGTTTACTCCAGGGGTCATCACCCCTCCACTTT. It codes for CASSLLQGSSPLHF. The J gene is TRBJ1-6, the V gene TRBV12-3 or TRBV12-4; D is perhaps TRBD1 (6 bases). The germline V and J ends were trimmed by 2 bases and 10 bases, with 12 bases remaining between them. CDR3 size: 14 residues.

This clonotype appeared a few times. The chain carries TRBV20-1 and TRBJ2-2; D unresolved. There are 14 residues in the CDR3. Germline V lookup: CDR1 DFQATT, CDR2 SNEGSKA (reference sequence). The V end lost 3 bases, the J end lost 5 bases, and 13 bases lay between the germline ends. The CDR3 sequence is CSARQIPGTGELFF. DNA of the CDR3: TGCAGTGCTAGGCAGATCCCTGGAACCGGGGAGCTGTTTTTT.

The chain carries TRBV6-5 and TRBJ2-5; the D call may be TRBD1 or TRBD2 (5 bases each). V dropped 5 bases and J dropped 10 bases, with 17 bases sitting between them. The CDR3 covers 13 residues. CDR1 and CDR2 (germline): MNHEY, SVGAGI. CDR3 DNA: TGTGCCAGCAGTCCGCTAGGACCGAGGGGCCAGTACTTC. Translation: CASSPLGPRGQYF.

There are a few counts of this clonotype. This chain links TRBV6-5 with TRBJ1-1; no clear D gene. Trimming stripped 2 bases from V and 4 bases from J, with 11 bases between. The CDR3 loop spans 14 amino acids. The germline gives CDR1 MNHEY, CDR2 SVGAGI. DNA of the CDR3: TGTGCCAGCAGTTACAGCCCTAAGACCACTGAAGCTTTCTTT. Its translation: CASSYSPKTTEAFF.

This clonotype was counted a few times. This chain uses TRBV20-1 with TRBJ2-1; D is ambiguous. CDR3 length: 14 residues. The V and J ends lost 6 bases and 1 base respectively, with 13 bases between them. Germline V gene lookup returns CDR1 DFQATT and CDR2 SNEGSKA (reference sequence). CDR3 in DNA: TGCAGTGCCAATTTCTGGCGGTCCTACAATGAGCAGTTCTTC. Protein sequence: CSANFWRSYNEQFF.

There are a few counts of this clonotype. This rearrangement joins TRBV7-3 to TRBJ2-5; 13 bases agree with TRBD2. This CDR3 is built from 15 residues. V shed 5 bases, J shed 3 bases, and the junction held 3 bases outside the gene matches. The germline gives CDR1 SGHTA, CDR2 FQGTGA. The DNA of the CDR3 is TGTGCCAGCAGCCAAGGGACTAGCGGGGAAGAGACCCAGTACTTC. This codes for CASSQGTSGEETQYF.